This T cell receptor (beta chain) was sequenced during a study of regulatory T cells in long-lasting Graves disease (dated by TCRdb to the early 2020s). For context, the study as a whole: Antithyroid drugs had been taken for less than 3 months by newly diagnosed Graves' disease patients. The study was registered as a clinical trial and conducted in China. Patients with persistent Graves' disease were compared with patients with newly diagnosed Graves' disease using TCR sequencing and RNA sequencing of peripheral blood. A total of 33 samples underwent TCR sequencing, from about 13 patients with persistent Graves' disease and 20 patients with newly diagnosed Graves' disease. On the study overall, not on this receptor specifically: Persistent disease showed preferential use of TRBV28, TRBJ1-2 and TRBJ2-5, whereas newly diagnosed disease favored TRBV20-1 and TRBJ2-1. Patients with persistent disease shared more public clonotypes (around 2,500) than newly diagnosed patients did (about 1,000). The small sample size was acknowledged by the authors as a limitation that may reduce accuracy. The study examined only peripheral blood because the primary lesion, thyroid tissue, could not be accessed. Compared with newly diagnosed patients, patients with persistent Graves' disease had lower TCR Shannon entropy and fewer highly expanded clones, which suggests clonal expansion. Only the TCR beta chain was sequenced and analyzed.

The intended sense of this specimen's time point label: newly diagnosed GD, antithyroid drugs for less than 3 months. RNA was extracted from PBMCs in TRIzol for both TCR sequencing and RNA sequencing. The diagnosis of Graves' disease was made according to American Thyroid Association guidelines. Recruitment of patients was carried out at an endocrinology department in Xi'an, China. Each patient gave roughly 8.4 milliliters of peripheral blood, collected in an EDTA anticoagulant tube. Ficoll Paque Plus density gradient separation was used to isolate PBMCs, and no further T cell sorting was performed. An Agilent 2100 Bioanalyzer and agarose gel were used to check RNA quality, while a NanoDrop 2000 measured RNA concentration. The library was made by multiplex PCR. The sequencer listed for this sample is Illumina HiSeq 4000. CDR3 regions were amplified by Arm-PCR with iRepertoire HTBI primers to construct TCR beta libraries. Before sequencing, the PCR products underwent gel purification. In the paper's pipeline: Gene usage analysis of CDR3 amino acid clonotypes relied on the roughly 67 TRBV and 15 or so TRBJ segments identified across samples. COPE and FqMerger were used to merge filtered high-quality paired reads into contigs. BLAST was used to align contigs to IMGT TRBV, TRBD and TRBJ reference genes, and CDR3 was defined according to IMGT. Any clonotype with a frequency above 0.1% was counted as a highly expanded clone. Repertoire diversity was measured by Shannon entropy, and V-J evenness by the Gini coefficient. A clonotype was considered public if more than one individual shared it. The public reads were reanalyzed by TCRdb: fastp trimming at Q25, MiXCR alignment, in-frame beta chains only. Under each unique CDR3 protein, matching rows form one entry showing the most common genes and DNA. The V and J calls here are based on TCRdb, not the publication. Here the sample has roughly 500,000 distinct CDR3 sequences; less than 15% occur a single time. Roughly a tenth of the sample is in the top ten clones.

The CDR3 runs 17 residues from the cysteine to the phenylalanine. This entry keeps only the CDR3 DNA: 51 bases, framed from base 1. The germline V end is reduced by 4 bases and the J end by 5 bases; junction bases left unmatched: 12. The germline V gene sets CDR1 to MGHDK and CDR2 to SYGVNS. Ten or more counts support this clonotype. Its antigen has not been determined. No base quality information exists; no much larger clone differs at one position. This sample also appeared in a second study, on T cells in Graves' hyperthyroidism and ophthalmopathy. The other study reports the following: Graves' hyperthyroidism was defined as stable when no progression to ophthalmopathy occurred over 18 months of follow-up. Hyperthyroidism patients were newly diagnosed, had a disease duration of under 2 months, and were aged 18 to 65 years. Any patient with an uncontrolled infection, another autoimmune disease, pregnancy or lactation was excluded. Diagnoses were based on clinical symptoms, serum thyroxine and TRAb, thyroid ultrasound and orbital computed tomography. The first round of RT-PCR for the TCR CDR3 was performed with the HTBI primer set and the Qiagen OneStep RT-PCR kit. Most expanded thyroid clonotypes (frequency above 0.001) were also detected in blood, a finding suggesting that blood repertoires may reflect thyroid immune responses. A model built on a 13 V-J signature distinguished ophthalmopathy from stable hyperthyroidism, reaching roughly 88% sensitivity and around 81% specificity in cross-validation and 80%/75% in testing. During validation, the model predicted progression to ophthalmopathy a median of around six months ahead of onset, with almost 71% sensitivity and more than 72% specificity. TCR V-J signatures able to tell the groups apart were searched for in a discovery cohort of about a hundred patients, of whom over 40 had Graves' ophthalmopathy and 57 had stable Graves' hyperthyroidism. Prospective prediction of ophthalmopathy was tested in an independent validation cohort of fewer than 20 hyperthyroidism patients and 17 patients who later progressed to ophthalmopathy. The roughly 99 discovery patients were divided at random into training and test sets in a 7:3 ratio. In about 6 Graves' hyperthyroidism patients, the study also compared T-cell repertoires from thyroid tissue with T-cell repertoires from blood. After sampling, hyperthyroidism patients received methimazole starting at 30 mg daily, and ophthalmopathy patients received high-dose intravenous methylprednisolone. The libraries were constructed in a second round of multiplex PCR and then size-selected and purified. The libraries were sequenced on an Illumina HiSeq2000 using paired-end 100 bp reads. SOAPnuke was used to process the raw data, with reads discarded if the reads contained adapters or uncalled bases, had a mean Phred below 15, or lacked an exact constant-primer or identifier match. High-quality paired reads were merged with COPE v1.2.5, and unique nucleotide sequences were defined as clonotypes. MiTCR v1.1 was used to align clonotypes to the IMGT TRBV, TRBD and TRBJ reference segments. Analysis was restricted to V-J combinations with a frequency above 0.0001, which covered 99.2% of repertoires. A TCS score was defined as the ratio of F50 (clonal expansion) to E x V (chaos), with BLOSUM62-based TCRdist applied between CDR3 peptides within each V-J. Welch's t-statistics and random forest reduced fewer than 600 V-J features to 10 to 15, which were used in a naive Bayes classifier (R e1071). Sample size was not statistically predetermined, and blinding of investigators to group allocation was not performed. According to the paper, TCR Vbeta CDR3 sequencing was carried out on some 130 peripheral blood samples, which came from 40 to 45 ophthalmopathy, under 80 hyperthyroidism and some 17 progressor patients.

The chain is assembled from TRBV25-1 and TRBJ2-7; 12 middle bases align to TRBD2. This sequence was found in a man between 25 and 39 years old with Graves disease. Donor details come from another sample of the same person, matched by shared clones. Material: peripheral blood mononuclear cells (PBMCs), obtained at new diagnosis, from a patient treated with antithyroid drugs. The CDR3 in this case is CASSGGRTSGRYDEQYF. At the DNA level, the sequence is TGTGCCAGCAGTGGGGGACGAACTAGCGGGAGGTACGACGAGCAGTACTTC.